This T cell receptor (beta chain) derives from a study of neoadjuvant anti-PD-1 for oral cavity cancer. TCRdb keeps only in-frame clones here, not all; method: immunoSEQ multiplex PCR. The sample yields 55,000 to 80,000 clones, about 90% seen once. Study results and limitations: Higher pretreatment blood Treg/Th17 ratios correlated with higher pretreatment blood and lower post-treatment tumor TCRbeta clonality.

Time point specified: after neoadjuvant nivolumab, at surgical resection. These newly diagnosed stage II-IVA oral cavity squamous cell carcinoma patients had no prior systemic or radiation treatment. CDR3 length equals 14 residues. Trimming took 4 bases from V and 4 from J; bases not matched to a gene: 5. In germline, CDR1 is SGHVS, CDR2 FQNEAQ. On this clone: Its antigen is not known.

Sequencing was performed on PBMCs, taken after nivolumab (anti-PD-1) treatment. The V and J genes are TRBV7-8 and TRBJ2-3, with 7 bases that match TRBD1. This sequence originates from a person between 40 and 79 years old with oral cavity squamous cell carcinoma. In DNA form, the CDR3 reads TGTGCCAGCAGCTCCAGGGGGAGCCCAGATACGCAGTATTTT. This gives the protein CASSSRGSPDTQYF.